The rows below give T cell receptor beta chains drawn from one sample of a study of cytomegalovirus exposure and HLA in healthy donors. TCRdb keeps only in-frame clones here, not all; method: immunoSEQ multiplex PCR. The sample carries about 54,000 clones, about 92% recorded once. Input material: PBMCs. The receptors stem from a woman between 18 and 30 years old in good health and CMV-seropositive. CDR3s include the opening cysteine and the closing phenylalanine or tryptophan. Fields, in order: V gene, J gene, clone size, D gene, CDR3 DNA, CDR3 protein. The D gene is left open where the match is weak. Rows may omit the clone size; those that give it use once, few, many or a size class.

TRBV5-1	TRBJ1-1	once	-	TGCGCCAGCAGCTCGGCAGGTGGGAGCACTGAAGCTTTCTTT	CASSSAGGSTEAFF
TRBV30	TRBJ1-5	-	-	TGTGCCTGGAGTCGGGAGACGCGACAGCCCCAGCATTTT	CAWSRETRQPQHF
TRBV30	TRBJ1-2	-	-	TGTGCCTGTTCCCAGGGACTCTATGGCTACACCTTC	CACSQGLYGYTF
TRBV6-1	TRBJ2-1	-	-	TGTGCCAGCAGCCCATACAATGAGCAGTTCTTC	CASSPYNEQFF
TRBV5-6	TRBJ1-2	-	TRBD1	TGTGCCAGCAGCTTTAACAGGGGGCGCCGGGGCTACACCTTC	CASSFNRGRRGYTF
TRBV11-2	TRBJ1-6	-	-	TGTGCCAGCACCGCGGGGGGGTCACCCCTCCACTTT	CASTAGGSPLHF
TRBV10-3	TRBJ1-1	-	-	TGTGCCATCAGTGACTCCAGGGTCGGGGGGATGAACACTGAAGCTTTCTTT	CAISDSRVGGMNTEAFF
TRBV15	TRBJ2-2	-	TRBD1	TGTGCCACCAGCAGAGGGGACAGGAGGGAAACCGGGGAGCTGTTTTTT	CATSRGDRRETGELFF
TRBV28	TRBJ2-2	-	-	TGTGCCAGCAGTTTGCAGGGGATAGAAAACACCGGGGAGCTGTTTTTT	CASSLQGIENTGELFF
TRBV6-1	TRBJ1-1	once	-	TGTGCCAGCAGTGAAGCGATAGGGGACACTGAAGCTTTCTTT	CASSEAIGDTEAFF
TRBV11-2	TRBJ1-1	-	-	TGTGCCAGCAGCTTATATCCCCTGGCAGGGAACACTGAAGCTTTCTTT	CASSLYPLAGNTEAFF
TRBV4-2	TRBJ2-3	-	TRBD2	TGTGCCAGCAGCCATGACCCCTTAGCGGGGGGCCCAGATACGCAGTATTTT	CASSHDPLAGGPDTQYF
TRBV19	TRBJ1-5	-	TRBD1	TGTGCCAGTAGTGGGACAGGGAGTCAGCCCCAGCATTTT	CASSGTGSQPQHF
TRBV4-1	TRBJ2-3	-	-	TGCGCCAGCAGCCAGAGACAGGCTAGCACAGATACGCAGTATTTT	CASSQRQASTDTQYF
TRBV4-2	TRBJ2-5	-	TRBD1	TGTGCCAGCAGCCAGGACAGGGGGGCAGAGGAGACCCAGTACTTC	CASSQDRGAEETQYF
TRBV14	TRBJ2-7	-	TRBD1	TGTGCCAGCAGCCACCCGGGACAGGGATACGAGCAGTACTTC	CASSHPGQGYEQYF
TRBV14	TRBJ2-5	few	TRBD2	TGTGCCAGCAGCCAAGCGAAGCGGGGGGCACAAGAGACCCAGTACTTC	CASSQAKRGAQETQYF
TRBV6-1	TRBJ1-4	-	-	TGTGCCAGCAGTGTACATCGGTTTCAGGGTAATGAAAAACTGTTTTTT	CASSVHRFQGNEKLFF